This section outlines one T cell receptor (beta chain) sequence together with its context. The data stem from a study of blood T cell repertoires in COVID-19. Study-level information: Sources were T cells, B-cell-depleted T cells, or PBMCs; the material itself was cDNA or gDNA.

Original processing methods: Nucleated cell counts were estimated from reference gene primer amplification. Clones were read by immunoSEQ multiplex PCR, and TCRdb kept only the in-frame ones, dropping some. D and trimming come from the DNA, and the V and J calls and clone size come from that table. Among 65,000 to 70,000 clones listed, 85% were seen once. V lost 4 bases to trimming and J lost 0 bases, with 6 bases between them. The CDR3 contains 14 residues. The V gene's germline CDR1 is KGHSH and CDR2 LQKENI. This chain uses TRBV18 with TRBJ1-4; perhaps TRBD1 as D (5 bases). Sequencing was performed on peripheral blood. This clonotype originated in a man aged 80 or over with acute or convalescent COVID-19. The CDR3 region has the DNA TGTGCCAGCTCACTACAGGCAACTAATGAAAAACTGTTTTTT. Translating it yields CASSLQATNEKLFF.